The 6 T cell receptor beta chains given below trace back to one sample, sequenced in a study of relationships among human T cell subsets. The T cell receptor alpha and beta CDR3 regions were amplified from mRNA by semiquantitative ARM-PCR. ARM-PCR used tagged nested gene-specific primers, then communal superprimers for exponential amplification. TCRdb re-derived calls from the multiplex PCR reads in MiXCR, one entry per CDR3 protein. The table has approximately 15,000 distinct CDR3 sequences, around three fifths seen once. The sequenced material came from total T cells sorted from blood. The receptors were sampled from a man between 35 and 55 years old in good health.

This rearrangement joins TRBV11-1 to TRBJ2-1; D is ambiguous. Per germline, CDR1 SGHAT and CDR2 FQDESV (reference sequence). The V end was cut by 1 base, the J end by 6 bases, with 16 bases between. This CDR3 is 16 amino acids long. The CDR3 DNA follows: TGTGCCAGCAGCTTAGGGGCTATAGTGAGTGGCAATGAGCAGTTCTTC. Translating it yields CASSLGAIVSGNEQFF.

The table lists this clonotype with a few counts. The chain links TRBV6-5 to TRBJ2-1; 8 nucleotides agree with TRBD2. After removal of 9 bases from V and 0 bases from J, the junction contained 1 base not matched to a gene. CDR1 and CDR2 from the germline V gene are MNHEY and SVGAGI. CDR3 length: 13 amino acids. The CDR3, as DNA: TGTGCCAGTAGCGGGAACTCCTACAATGAGCAGTTCTTC. It codes for CASSGNSYNEQFF.

This clonotype was counted a single time. A much larger clone differs by one base, so this may be a read error. The rearrangement uses TRBV27 and TRBJ1-1, with D unresolved. CDR3 length: 13 residues. Trimming took off 7 bases at V and 1 base at J, with 10 bases between the two ends. Germline loops: CDR1 MNHEY, CDR2 SMNVEV (reference sequence). This CDR3 reads CASNPTANTEAFF. The CDR3 DNA is TGTGCCAGCAACCCGACTGCGAACACTGAAGCTTTCTTT.

The sample holds a few counts of this clonotype. This chain joins TRBV12-3 or TRBV12-4 and TRBJ2-1; D might be TRBD2 (6 bases). The CDR3 length is 15 residues. The ends were cut back, 6 bases at V and 8 bases at J, with 20 bases in the middle. CDR3 bases: TGTGCCAGCAGCCGGGGACTGACGTCGGTGGATGAGCAGTTCTTC. Residues: CASSRGLTSVDEQFF.

This CDR3 reads CGARRGGPFSYEQYF. In DNA form, the CDR3 reads TGTGGGGCCCGCCGCGGGGGACCATTCTCTTACGAGCAGTACTTC. V and J are TRBV27 and TRBJ2-7; 7 positions match TRBD2. The germline CDR1 and CDR2 sequences are MNHEY and SMNVEV (reference sequence). The CDR3 is 15 residues long.

The chain carries TRBV5-1 and TRBJ2-7, with 12 bases lining up with TRBD1. V lost 4 bases, J lost 2 bases, and 10 bases stayed unmatched. CDR3 size: 17 residues. Germline V lookup: CDR1 SGHRS, CDR2 YFSETQ. The CDR3 bases are TGCGCCAGCAGCATGCAACCGGGACAGGGGGCGACCTACGAGCAGTACTTC. Translating it yields CASSMQPGQGATYEQYF.